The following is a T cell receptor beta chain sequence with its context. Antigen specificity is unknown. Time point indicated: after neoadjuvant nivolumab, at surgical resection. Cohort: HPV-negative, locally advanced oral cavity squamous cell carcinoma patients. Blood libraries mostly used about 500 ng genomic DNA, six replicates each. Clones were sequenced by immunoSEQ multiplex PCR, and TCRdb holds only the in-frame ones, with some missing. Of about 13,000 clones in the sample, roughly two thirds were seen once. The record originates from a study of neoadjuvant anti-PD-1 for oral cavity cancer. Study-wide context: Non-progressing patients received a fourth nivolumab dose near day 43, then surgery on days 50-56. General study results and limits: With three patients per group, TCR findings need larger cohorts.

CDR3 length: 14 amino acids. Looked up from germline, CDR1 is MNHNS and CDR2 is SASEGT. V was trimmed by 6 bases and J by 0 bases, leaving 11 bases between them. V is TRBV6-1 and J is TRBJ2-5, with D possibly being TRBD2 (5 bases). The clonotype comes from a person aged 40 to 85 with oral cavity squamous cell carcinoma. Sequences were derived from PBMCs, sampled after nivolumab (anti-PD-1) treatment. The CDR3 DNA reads TGTGCCAGCAGGGCCACTAGAAACCAAGAGACCCAGTACTTC. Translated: CASRATRNQETQYF.